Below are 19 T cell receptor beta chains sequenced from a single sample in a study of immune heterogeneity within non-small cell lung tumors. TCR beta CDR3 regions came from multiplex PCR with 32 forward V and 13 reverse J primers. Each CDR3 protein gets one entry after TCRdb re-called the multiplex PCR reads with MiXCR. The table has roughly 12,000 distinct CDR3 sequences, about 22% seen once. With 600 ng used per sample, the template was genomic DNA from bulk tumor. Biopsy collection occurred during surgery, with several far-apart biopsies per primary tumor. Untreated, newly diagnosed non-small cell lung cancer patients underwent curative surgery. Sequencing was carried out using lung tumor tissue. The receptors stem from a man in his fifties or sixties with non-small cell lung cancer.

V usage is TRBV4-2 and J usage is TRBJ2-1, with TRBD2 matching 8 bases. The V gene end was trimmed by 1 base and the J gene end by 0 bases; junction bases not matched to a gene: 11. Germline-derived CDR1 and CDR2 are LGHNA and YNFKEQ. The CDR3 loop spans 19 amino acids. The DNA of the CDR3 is TGTGCCAGCAGCCAAGGGACAGCGGGAGTCACTAGCTCCTACAATGAGCAGTTCTTC. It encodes CASSQGTAGVTSSYNEQFF.

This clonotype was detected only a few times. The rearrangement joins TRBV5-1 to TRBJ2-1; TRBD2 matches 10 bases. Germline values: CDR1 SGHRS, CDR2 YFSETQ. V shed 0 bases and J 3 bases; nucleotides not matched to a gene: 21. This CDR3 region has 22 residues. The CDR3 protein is CASSLASLAGAYGGSIYNEQFF. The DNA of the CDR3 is TGCGCCAGCAGCTTGGCCAGCCTAGCGGGGGCGTATGGGGGCTCCATCTACAATGAGCAGTTCTTC.

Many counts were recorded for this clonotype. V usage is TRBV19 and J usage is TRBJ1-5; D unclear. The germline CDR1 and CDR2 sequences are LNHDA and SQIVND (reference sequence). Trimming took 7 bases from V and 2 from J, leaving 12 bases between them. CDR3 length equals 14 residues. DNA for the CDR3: TGTGCCAGTACTACAGTCAGTGGCAATCAGCCCCAGCATTTT. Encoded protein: CASTTVSGNQPQHF.

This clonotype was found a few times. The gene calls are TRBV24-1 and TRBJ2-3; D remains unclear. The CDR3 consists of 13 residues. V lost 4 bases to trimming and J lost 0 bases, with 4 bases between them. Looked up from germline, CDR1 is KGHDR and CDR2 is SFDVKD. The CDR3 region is CATSEPSTDTQYF. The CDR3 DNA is TGTGCCACCAGTGAGCCAAGCACAGATACGCAGTATTTT.

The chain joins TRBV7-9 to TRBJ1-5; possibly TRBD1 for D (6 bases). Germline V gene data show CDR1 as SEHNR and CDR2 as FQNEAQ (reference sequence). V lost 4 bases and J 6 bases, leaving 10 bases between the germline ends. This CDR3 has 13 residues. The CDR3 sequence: CASSSQGTQPQHF. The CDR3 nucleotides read TGTGCCAGCAGCTCTCAGGGGACTCAGCCCCAGCATTTT.

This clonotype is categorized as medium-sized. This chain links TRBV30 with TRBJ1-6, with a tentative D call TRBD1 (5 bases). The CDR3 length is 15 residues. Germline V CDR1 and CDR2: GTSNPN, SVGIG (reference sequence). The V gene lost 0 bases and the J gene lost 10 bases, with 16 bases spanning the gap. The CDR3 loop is CAWSVRRRGNSPLHF. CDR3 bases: TGTGCCTGGAGTGTACGGCGTCGGGGGAACTCACCCCTCCACTTT.

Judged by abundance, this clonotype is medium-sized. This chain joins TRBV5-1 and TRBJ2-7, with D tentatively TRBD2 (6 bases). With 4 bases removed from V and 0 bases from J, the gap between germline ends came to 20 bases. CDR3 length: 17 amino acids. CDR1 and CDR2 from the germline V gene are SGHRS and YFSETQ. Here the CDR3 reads CASSLNSGTPSSYEQYF. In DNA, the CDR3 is TGCGCCAGCAGCCTAAATTCCGGGACTCCTAGCTCCTACGAGCAGTACTTC.

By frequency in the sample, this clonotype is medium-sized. This CDR3 is CAISGGGQGKNTEAFF. DNA for the CDR3: TGTGCCATCAGTGGGGGTGGCCAGGGAAAGAACACTGAAGCTTTCTTT. The chain is built from TRBV10-3 and TRBJ1-1, with TRBD1 as a possible D gene (5 bases). Trimming cost V 4 bases and J 1 base, with 16 bases left between them. The CDR3 contains 16 residues. Germline CDR1 ENHRY, CDR2 SYGVKD.

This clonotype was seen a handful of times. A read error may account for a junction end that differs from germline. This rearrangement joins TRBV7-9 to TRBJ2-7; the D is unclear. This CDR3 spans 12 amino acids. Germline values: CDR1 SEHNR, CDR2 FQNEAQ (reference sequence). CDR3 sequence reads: CASSLGRGWLHF. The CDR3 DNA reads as TGTGCCAGCAGCTTAGGACGCGGTTGGTTGCACTTC.

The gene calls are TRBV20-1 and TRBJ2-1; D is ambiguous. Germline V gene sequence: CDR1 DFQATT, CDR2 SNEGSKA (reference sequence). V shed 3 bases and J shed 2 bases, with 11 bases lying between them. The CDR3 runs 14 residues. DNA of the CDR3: TGCAGTGCTAGTGGAAGATTCGCCTACAATGAGCAGTTCTTC. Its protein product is CSASGRFAYNEQFF.

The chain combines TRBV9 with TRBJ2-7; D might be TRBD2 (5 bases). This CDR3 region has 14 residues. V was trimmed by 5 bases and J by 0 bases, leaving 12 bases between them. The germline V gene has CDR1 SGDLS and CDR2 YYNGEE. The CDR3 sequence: CASSFAGSSYEQYF. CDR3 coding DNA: TGTGCCAGCAGTTTTGCTGGGAGCTCCTACGAGCAGTACTTC.

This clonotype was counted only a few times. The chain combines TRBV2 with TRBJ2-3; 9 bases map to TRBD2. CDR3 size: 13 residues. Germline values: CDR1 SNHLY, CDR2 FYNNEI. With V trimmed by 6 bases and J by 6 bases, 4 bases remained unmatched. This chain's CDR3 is CASRTLAGDTQYF. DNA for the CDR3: TGTGCCAGCAGAACCCTAGCGGGGGATACGCAGTATTTT.

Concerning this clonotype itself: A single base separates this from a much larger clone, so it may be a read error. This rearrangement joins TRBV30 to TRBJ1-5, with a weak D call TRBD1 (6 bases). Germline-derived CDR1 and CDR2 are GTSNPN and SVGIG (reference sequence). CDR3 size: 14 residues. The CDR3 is CAWSVSGVHHPQHF. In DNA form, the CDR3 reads TGTGCCTGGAGTGTGTCAGGGGTCCATCATCCCCAGCATTTT.

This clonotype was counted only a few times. The CDR3 protein is CASSTYTGTDTQYF. CDR3 sequence (DNA): TGCGCCAGCAGCACATACACAGGCACAGATACGCAGTATTTT. V gene TRBV4-1 combines with J gene TRBJ2-3; D is unresolved. Trimming left V 5 bases short and J 1 base short, with 10 bases between. CDR1 and CDR2 from the germline V gene are MGHRA and YSYEKL. There are 14 residues in the CDR3.

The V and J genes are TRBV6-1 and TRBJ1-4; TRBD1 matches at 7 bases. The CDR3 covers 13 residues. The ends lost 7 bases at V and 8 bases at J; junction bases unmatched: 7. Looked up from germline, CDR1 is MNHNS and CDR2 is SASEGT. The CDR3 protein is CASMIDRVEKLFF. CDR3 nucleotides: TGTGCCAGCATGATAGACAGGGTAGAAAAACTGTTTTTT.

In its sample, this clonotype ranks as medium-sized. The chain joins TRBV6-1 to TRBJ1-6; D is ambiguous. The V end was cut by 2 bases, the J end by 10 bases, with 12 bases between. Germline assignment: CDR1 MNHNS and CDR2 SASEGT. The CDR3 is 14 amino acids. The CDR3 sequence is CASSELGYGSPLHF. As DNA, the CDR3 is TGTGCCAGCAGTGAACTTGGGTACGGATCACCCCTCCACTTT.

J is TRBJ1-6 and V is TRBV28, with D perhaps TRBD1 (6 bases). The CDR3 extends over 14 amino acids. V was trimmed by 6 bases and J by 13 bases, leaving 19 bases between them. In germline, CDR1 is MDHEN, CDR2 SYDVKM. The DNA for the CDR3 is TGTGCCAGCAGATCCCCCCCAGGGGCTGATCCCCTCCACTTT. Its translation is CASRSPPGADPLHF.

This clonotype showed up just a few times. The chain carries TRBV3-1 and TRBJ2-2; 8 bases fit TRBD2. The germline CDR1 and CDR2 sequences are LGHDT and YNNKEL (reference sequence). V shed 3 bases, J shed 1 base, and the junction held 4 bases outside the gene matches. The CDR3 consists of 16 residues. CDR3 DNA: TGTGCCAGCAGCCAGTGGGCGGGAGGGAACACCGGGGAGCTGTTTTTT. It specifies CASSQWAGGNTGELFF. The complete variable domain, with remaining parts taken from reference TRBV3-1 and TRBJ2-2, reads DTAVSQTPKYLVTQMGNDKSIKCEQNLGHDTMYWYKQDSKKFLKIMFSYNNKELIINETVPNRFSPKSPDKAHLNLHINSLELGDSAVYFCASSQWAGGNTGELFFGEGSRLTVL.

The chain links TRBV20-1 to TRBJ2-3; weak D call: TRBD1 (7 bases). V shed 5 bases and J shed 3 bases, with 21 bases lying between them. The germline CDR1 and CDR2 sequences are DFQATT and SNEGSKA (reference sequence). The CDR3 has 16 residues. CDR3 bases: TGCAGTGCTCCCAGGGGGGAAGGCTTTAGAACAGATACGCAGTATTTT. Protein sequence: CSAPRGEGFRTDTQYF.